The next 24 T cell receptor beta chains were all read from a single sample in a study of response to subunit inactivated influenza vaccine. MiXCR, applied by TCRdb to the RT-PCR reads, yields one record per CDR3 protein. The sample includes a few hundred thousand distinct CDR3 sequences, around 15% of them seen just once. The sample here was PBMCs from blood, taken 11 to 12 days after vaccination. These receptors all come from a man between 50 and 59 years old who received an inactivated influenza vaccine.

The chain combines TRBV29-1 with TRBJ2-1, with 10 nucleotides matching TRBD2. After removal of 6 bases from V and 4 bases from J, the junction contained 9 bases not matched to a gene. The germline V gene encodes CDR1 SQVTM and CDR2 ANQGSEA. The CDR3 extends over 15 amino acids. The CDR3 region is CSVDPGTSDYNEQFF. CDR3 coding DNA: TGCAGCGTCGATCCCGGGACTAGCGATTACAATGAGCAGTTCTTC.

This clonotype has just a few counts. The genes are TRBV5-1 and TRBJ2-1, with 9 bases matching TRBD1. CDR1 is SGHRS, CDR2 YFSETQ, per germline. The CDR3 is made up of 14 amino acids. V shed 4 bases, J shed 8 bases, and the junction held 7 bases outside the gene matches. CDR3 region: CASSLGTGIDEQFF. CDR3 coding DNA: TGCGCCAGCAGCCTCGGGACAGGGATTGATGAGCAGTTCTTC.

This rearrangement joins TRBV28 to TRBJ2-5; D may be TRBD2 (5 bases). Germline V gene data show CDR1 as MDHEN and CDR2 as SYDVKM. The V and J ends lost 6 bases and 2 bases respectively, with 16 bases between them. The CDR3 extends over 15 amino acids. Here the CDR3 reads CASRPIREAQETQYF. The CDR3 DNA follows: TGTGCCAGCAGGCCAATCCGGGAAGCACAAGAGACCCAGTACTTC. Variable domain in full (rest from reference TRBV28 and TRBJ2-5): DVKVTQSSRYLVKRTGEKVFLECVQDMDHENMFWYRQDPGLGLRLIYFSYDVKMKEKGDIPEGYSVSREKKERFSLILESASTNQTSMYLCASRPIREAQETQYFGPGTRLLVL.

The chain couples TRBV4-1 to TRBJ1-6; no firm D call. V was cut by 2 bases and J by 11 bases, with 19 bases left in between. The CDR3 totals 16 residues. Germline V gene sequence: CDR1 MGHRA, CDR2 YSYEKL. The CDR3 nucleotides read TGCGCCAGCAGCCAAACCGTAATATCGAACTTCGCACCCCTCCACTTT. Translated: CASSQTVISNFAPLHF.

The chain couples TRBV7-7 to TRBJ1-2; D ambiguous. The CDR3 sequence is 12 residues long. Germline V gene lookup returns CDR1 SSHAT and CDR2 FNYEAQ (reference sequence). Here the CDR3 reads CAILILAYGYTF. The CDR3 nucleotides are TGTGCTATCCTGATTTTAGCCTATGGCTACACCTTC. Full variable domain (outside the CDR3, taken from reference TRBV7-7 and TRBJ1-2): GAGVSQSPRYKVTKRGQDVTLRCDPISSHATLYWYQQALGQGPEFLTYFNYEAQPDKSGLPSDRFSAERPEGSISTLTIQRTEQRDSAMYRCAILILAYGYTFGSGTRLTVV.

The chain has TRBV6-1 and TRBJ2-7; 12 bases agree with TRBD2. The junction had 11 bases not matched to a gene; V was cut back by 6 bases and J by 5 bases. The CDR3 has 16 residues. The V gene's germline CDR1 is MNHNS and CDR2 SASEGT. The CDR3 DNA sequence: TGTGCCAGCAGCCGAGAGACTAGCGGGAGAATGCACGAGCAGTACTTC. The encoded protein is CASSRETSGRMHEQYF.

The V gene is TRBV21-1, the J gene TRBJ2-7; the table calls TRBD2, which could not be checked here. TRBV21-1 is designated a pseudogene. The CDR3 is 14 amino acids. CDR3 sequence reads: CASSNVRLAYEQYF. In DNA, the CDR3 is TGTGCCAGCAGCAACGTACGGCTAGCTTACGAGCAGTACTTC.

The CDR3 DNA reads as TGTGCCAGCAGTTATGACAGGGGCGGCTACGAGCAGTACTTC. Protein: CASSYDRGGYEQYF. The chain combines TRBV12-3 or TRBV12-4 with TRBJ2-7; 8 bases agree with TRBD1. Trimming cost V 4 bases and J 3 bases; bases outside gene matches: 5. This CDR3 has 14 amino acids.

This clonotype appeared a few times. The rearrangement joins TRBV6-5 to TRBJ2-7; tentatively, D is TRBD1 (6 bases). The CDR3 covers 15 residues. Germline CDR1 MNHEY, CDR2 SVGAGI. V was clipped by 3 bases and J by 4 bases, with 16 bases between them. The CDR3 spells CASSYSTGQSYEQYF. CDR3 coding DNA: TGTGCCAGCAGTTATTCGACTGGACAGAGTTACGAGCAGTACTTC.

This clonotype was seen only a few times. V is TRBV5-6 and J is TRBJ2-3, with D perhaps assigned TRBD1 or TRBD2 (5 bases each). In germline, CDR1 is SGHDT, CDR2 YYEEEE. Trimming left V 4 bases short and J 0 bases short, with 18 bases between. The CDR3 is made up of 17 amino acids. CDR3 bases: TGTGCCAGCAGCCGTCTGGTGGGGGAAAGGAGCACAGATACGCAGTATTTT. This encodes CASSRLVGERSTDTQYF. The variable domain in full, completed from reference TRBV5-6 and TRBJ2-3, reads DAGVTQSPTHLIKTRGQQVTLRCSPKSGHDTVSWYQQALGQGPQFIFQYYEEEERQRGNFPDRFSGHQFPNYSSELNVNALLLGDSALYLCASSRLVGERSTDTQYFGPGTRLTVL.

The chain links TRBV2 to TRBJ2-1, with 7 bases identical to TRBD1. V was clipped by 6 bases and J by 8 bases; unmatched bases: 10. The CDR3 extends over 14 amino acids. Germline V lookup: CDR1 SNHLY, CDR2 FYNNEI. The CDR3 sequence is CASSNRQGSYEQFF. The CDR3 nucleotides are TGTGCCAGCAGCAACAGACAGGGTAGTTATGAGCAGTTCTTC.

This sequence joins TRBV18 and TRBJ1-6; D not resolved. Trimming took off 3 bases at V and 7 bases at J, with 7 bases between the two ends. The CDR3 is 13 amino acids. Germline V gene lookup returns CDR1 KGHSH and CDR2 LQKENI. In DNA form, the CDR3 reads TGTGCCAGCTCACCGGACCGAAATTCACCCCTCCACTTT. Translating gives CASSPDRNSPLHF.

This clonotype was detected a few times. CDR3 residues: CASSKGGQGETQYF. The CDR3 DNA follows: TGTGCCAGCAGTAAAGGGGGACAGGGGGAGACCCAGTACTTC. V is TRBV25-1 and J is TRBJ2-5, with 10 bases that match TRBD1. This CDR3 is built from 14 residues. Germline loops: CDR1 MGHDK, CDR2 SYGVNS. The trim removed 5 bases at V and 5 bases at J, leaving 5 bases unmatched. Full variable domain (missing parts from reference TRBV25-1 and TRBJ2-5): EADIYQTPRYLVIGTGKKITLECSQTMGHDKMYWYQQDPGMELHLIHYSYGVNSTEKGDLSSESTVSRIRTEHFPLTLESARPSHTSQYLCASSKGGQGETQYFGPGTRLLVL.

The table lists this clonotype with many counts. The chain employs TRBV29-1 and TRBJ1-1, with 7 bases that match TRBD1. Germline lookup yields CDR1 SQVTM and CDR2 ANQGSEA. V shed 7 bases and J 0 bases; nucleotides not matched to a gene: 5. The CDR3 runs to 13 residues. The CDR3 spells CSEQGPMNTEAFF. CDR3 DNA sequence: TGCAGCGAACAGGGGCCGATGAACACTGAAGCTTTCTTT.

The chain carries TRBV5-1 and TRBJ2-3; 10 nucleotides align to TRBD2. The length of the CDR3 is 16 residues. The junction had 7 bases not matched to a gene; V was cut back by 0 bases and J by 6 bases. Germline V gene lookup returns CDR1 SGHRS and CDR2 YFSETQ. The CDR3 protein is CASSLGASGRGDTQYF. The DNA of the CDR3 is TGCGCCAGCAGCTTGGGTGCTAGCGGGAGAGGGGATACGCAGTATTTT.

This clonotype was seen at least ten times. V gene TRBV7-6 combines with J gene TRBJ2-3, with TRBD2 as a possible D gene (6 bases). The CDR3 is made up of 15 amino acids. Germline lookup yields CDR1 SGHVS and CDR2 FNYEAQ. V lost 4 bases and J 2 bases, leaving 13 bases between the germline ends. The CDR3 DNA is TGTGCCAGCAGCTATGGGGGGTCCCCCACAGATACGCAGTATTTT. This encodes CASSYGGSPTDTQYF.

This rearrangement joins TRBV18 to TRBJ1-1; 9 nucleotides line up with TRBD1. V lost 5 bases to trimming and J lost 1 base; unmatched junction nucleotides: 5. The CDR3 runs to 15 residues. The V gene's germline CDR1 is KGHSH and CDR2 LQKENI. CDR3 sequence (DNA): TGTGCCAGCTCAGATAACAGGGGGCGGAACACTGAAGCTTTCTTT. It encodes CASSDNRGRNTEAFF.

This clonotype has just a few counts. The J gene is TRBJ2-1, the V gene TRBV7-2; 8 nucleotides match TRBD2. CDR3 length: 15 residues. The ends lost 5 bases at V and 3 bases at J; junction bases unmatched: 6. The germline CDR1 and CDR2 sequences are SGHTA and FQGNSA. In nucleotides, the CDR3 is TGTGCCAGCAGCAACGGGACTAGTCTCTACAATGAGCAGTTCTTC. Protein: CASSNGTSLYNEQFF.

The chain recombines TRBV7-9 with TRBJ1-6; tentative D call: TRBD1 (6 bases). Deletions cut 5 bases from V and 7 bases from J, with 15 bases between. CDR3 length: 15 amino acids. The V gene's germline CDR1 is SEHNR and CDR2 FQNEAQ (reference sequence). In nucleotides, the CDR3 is TGTGCCAGCAGCCCGCCGGGGGCAGGGAATTCACCCCTCCACTTT. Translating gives CASSPPGAGNSPLHF.

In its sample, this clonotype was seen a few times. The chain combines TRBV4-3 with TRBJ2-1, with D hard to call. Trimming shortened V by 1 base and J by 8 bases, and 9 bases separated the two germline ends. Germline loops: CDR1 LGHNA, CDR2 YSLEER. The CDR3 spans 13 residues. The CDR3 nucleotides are TGCGCCAGCAGCCAAGGTTCTTACCATGAGCAGTTCTTC. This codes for CASSQGSYHEQFF.

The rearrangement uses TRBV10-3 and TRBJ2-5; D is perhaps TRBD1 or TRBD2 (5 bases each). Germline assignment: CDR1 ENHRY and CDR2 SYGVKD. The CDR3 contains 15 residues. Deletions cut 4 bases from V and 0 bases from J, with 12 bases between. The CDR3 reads CAISAGPGHQETQYF. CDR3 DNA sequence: TGTGCCATCAGTGCAGGACCGGGACACCAAGAGACCCAGTACTTC.

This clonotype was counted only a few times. CDR3 sequence reads: CASSFPLGDNEQFF. As DNA, the CDR3 is TGTGCCAGCAGCTTCCCACTGGGGGACAATGAGCAGTTCTTC. The genes are TRBV7-9 and TRBJ2-1; D tentatively reads TRBD1 or TRBD2 (5 bases each). The CDR3 runs to 14 residues. Trimming pared 3 bases from V and 5 bases from J, leaving 11 bases between. Germline V gene data show CDR1 as SEHNR and CDR2 as FQNEAQ (reference sequence).

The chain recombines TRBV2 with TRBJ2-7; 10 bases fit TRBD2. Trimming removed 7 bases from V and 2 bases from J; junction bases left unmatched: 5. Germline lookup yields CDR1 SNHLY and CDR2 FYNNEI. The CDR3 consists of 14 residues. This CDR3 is CASTGTSEAYEQYF. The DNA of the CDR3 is TGTGCCAGCACGGGGACTAGCGAGGCCTACGAGCAGTACTTC.

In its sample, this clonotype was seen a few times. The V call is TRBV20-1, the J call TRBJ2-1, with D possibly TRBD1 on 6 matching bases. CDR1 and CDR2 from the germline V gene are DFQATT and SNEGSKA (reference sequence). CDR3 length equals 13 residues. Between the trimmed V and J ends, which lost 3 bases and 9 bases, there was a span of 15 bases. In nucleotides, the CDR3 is TGCAGTGCTAGTAGGCAGGGGCGAGGTGAGCAGTTCTTC. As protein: CSASRQGRGEQFF.